These 29 T cell receptor beta chains were all obtained from the same sample, sequenced in a study of OX40 agonist ivuxolimab in advanced cancers. Libraries were made using the immunoSEQ multiplex PCR assay. TCRdb's version of the immuneACCESS table is confined to in-frame rearrangements and falls short of the full clone set. An unresolved V gene accounts for under half of the shortfall where checked; the remainder is of unknown origin. For this sample there are 70,000 to 95,000 clones; 90% appear just once. Jointly, the top ten make up more than 0.25% of the sample. Sequences were derived from CD4+ or CD8+ T cells sorted from blood, sampled in a trial of the OX40 agonist ivuxolimab. These receptors were collected from an adult with an advanced solid tumor such as melanoma, head and neck, liver or kidney cancer.

The chain carries TRBV6-4 and TRBJ1-2; no clear D. Trimming took off 2 bases at V and 2 bases at J, with 9 bases between the two ends. The CDR3 consists of 14 residues. In germline, CDR1 is MRHNA, CDR2 SNTAGT. The CDR3 DNA follows: TGTGCCAGCAGTGACCTGGCGGGGAACTATGGCTACACCTTC. Translation: CASSDLAGNYGYTF.

The chain uses TRBV5-6 and TRBJ2-1; 10 bases match TRBD1. The CDR3 runs 16 residues. CDR1 and CDR2 (germline): SGHDT, YYEEEE. Trimming took 4 bases from V and 10 from J; bases not matched to a gene: 14. CDR3 in amino acids: CASSPLGGQGSGEQFF. CDR3 DNA sequence: TGTGCCAGCAGCCCGTTAGGGGGACAGGGGTCAGGGGAGCAGTTCTTC. Drawing the rest from reference TRBV5-6 and TRBJ2-1, the complete variable domain is DAGVTQSPTHLIKTRGQQVTLRCSPKSGHDTVSWYQQALGQGPQFIFQYYEEEERQRGNFPDRFSGHQFPNYSSELNVNALLLGDSALYLCASSPLGGQGSGEQFFGPGTRLTVL.

The chain links TRBV21-1 to TRBJ2-3; no DNA check was done on the table's D call, TRBD2. TRBV21-1 represents a pseudogene. The CDR3 runs 13 residues. DNA of the CDR3: TGTGCCAGCAGCAGGCGGGGCACAGATACGCAGTATTTT. Translating gives CASSRRGTDTQYF.

The V and J genes are TRBV19 and TRBJ1-2; D is perhaps TRBD1 (5 bases). In germline, CDR1 is LNHDA, CDR2 SQIVND (reference sequence). The CDR3 is 12 amino acids. Trimming took off 8 bases at V and 8 bases at J, with 15 bases between the two ends. CDR3 in amino acids: CASQTGTGGYTF. The DNA of the CDR3 is TGTGCCAGTCAGACGGGGACGGGAGGCTACACCTTC.

This rearrangement joins TRBV4-1 to TRBJ2-3; 10 nucleotides agree with TRBD2. The CDR3 sequence is 16 residues long. Germline V lookup: CDR1 MGHRA, CDR2 YSYEKL. V shed 3 bases and J 2 bases; nucleotides not matched to a gene: 5. CDR3 sequence reads: CASSHLLAGFTDTQYF. CDR3 nucleotides: TGCGCCAGCAGCCACCTACTAGCGGGGTTCACAGATACGCAGTATTTT.

V gene TRBV6-6 combines with J gene TRBJ1-6; D ambiguous. This CDR3 comprises 15 residues. In germline, CDR1 is MNHNY, CDR2 SVGAGI (reference sequence). V gave up 7 bases and J gave up 8 bases, with 18 bases separating them. The CDR3: CASKRFGLDDSPLHF. CDR3 sequence (DNA): TGTGCCAGCAAGAGATTCGGACTGGACGATTCACCCCTCCACTTT.

This chain joins TRBV5-1 and TRBJ1-2; D possibly corresponds to TRBD1 (6 bases). Germline assignment: CDR1 SGHRS and CDR2 YFSETQ. V lost 6 bases and J lost 2, with 14 bases in between. The CDR3 totals 14 residues. The CDR3 DNA is TGCGCCAGCAATACACAGGGCGGGAACTATGGCTACACCTTC. Translated: CASNTQGGNYGYTF.

The chain's CDR3 is CASRQLKGETQYF. The CDR3 DNA reads TGTGCCAGTCGACAGCTTAAGGGGGAGACCCAGTACTTC. The rearrangement joins TRBV6-1 to TRBJ2-5; perhaps TRBD1 as D (5 bases). The V end lost 9 bases, the J end lost 5 bases, and 16 bases lay between the germline ends. Per germline, CDR1 MNHNS and CDR2 SASEGT. The CDR3 totals 13 residues.

The chain couples TRBV2 to TRBJ2-1; 7 bases agree with TRBD1. This CDR3 region has 16 residues. The germline CDR1 and CDR2 sequences are SNHLY and FYNNEI. J was trimmed by 6 bases and V by 7 bases; bases with no gene match: 15. The CDR3 here is CASKDLTGVTANEQFF. DNA for the CDR3: TGTGCCAGCAAGGATCTAACAGGGGTTACGGCCAATGAGCAGTTCTTC.

This chain connects TRBV11-1 to TRBJ2-7; D assignment may be TRBD1 or TRBD2 (5 bases each). CDR3 length: 13 amino acids. V was shortened by 1 base and J by 1 base, with 5 bases between the two germline ends. Germline V gives CDR1 SGHAT, CDR2 FQDESV (reference sequence). This CDR3 reads CASSLGGSYEQYF. The DNA for the CDR3 is TGTGCCAGCAGCTTAGGGGGGTCCTACGAGCAGTACTTC.

The V and J genes are TRBV6-4 and TRBJ2-2; no clear D. The CDR3 sequence is 14 residues long. The V and J ends lost 4 bases and 5 bases respectively, with 11 bases between them. In germline, CDR1 is MRHNA, CDR2 SNTAGT. Here the CDR3 reads CASSVNPETGELFF. In nucleotides, the CDR3 is TGTGCCAGCAGTGTCAACCCTGAAACCGGGGAGCTGTTTTTT.

V and J are TRBV15 and TRBJ2-1; D remains ambiguous. Trimming shortened V by 0 bases and J by 7 bases, and 19 bases separated the two germline ends. This CDR3 is built from 17 residues. Looked up from germline, CDR1 is LNHNV and CDR2 is YYDKDF (reference sequence). The CDR3 nucleotides read TGTGCCACCAGCAGAGAGTTCTCAAACGGATTAGGAAATGAGCAGTTCTTC. Its protein is CATSREFSNGLGNEQFF.

This clone was seen more than once but under ten times. The V gene is TRBV28, the J gene TRBJ2-7, with D possibly TRBD2 on 5 matching bases. The germline CDR1 and CDR2 sequences are MDHEN and SYDVKM. V dropped 4 bases and J dropped 0 bases, with 13 bases sitting between them. There are 15 residues in the CDR3. This CDR3 reads CASSSAGPSSYEQYV. CDR3 bases: TGTGCCAGCAGTTCGGCGGGCCCGTCCTCCTACGAGCAGTACGTC.

This chain connects TRBV6-6 to TRBJ1-6; no reliable D call. Germline V gives CDR1 MNHNY, CDR2 SVGAGI (reference sequence). V lost 7 bases to trimming and J lost 8 bases, with 15 bases between them. This CDR3 contains 14 residues. The CDR3 nucleotides are TGTGCCAGCATTAGTGGGGTAAAGGATTCACCCCTCCACTTT. It specifies CASISGVKDSPLHF.

This clone came up once. The rearrangement uses TRBV28 and TRBJ2-4, with D perhaps TRBD2 (7 bases). The CDR3 length is 15 residues. V lost 4 bases and J lost 7, with 17 bases in between. Germline V gene sequence: CDR1 MDHEN, CDR2 SYDVKM. The CDR3: CASSSTGGQTNIQYF. DNA of the CDR3: TGTGCCAGCAGTTCAACGGGGGGCCAAACGAACATTCAGTACTTC.

This chain connects TRBV19 to TRBJ1-2, with 7 positions matching TRBD1. The V and J ends lost 5 bases and 10 bases, in that order; junction bases with no gene match: 10. Germline V lookup: CDR1 LNHDA, CDR2 SQIVND (reference sequence). The CDR3 runs 13 residues. CDR3 in amino acids: CASSAPGQLSYTF. As DNA, the CDR3 is TGTGCCAGTAGTGCCCCGGGACAGCTTTCCTACACCTTC.

V is TRBV5-4 and J is TRBJ1-1, with D unclear. The CDR3 extends over 12 amino acids. Trimming took off 4 bases at V and 4 bases at J, with 8 bases between the two ends. Germline values: CDR1 SGHNT, CDR2 YYREEE (reference sequence). The CDR3 nucleotides are TGTGCCAGCAGCCGGACCTCCACTGAAGCTTTCTTT. Residues: CASSRTSTEAFF.

J is TRBJ2-1 and V is TRBV9, with 8 bases that match TRBD1. Germline lookup yields CDR1 SGDLS and CDR2 YYNGEE. The trim removed 3 bases at V and 4 bases at J, leaving 6 bases unmatched. This CDR3 is built from 15 residues. The CDR3 loop is CASSGRTGKYNEQFF. The CDR3 DNA reads as TGTGCCAGCAGCGGACGGACAGGGAAGTACAATGAGCAGTTCTTC. Drawing the rest from reference TRBV9 and TRBJ2-1, the complete variable domain is DSGVTQTPKHLITATGQRVTLRCSPRSGDLSVYWYQQSLDQGLQFLIQYYNGEERAKGNILERFSAQQFPDLHSELNLSSLELGDSALYFCASSGRTGKYNEQFFGPGTRLTVL.

The chain employs TRBV7-8 and TRBJ1-1; 7 bases map to TRBD1. The J segment lost 6 bases and the V segment lost 1 base, leaving 8 bases of the junction unmatched. Germline V CDR1 and CDR2: SGHVS, FQNEAQ. The length of the CDR3 is 15 residues. The CDR3 loop reads CASSLVGQDRAEAFF. The DNA for the CDR3 is TGTGCCAGCAGCTTAGTTGGACAGGACAGAGCTGAAGCTTTCTTT.

V and J are TRBV5-4 and TRBJ2-2, with D tentatively TRBD2 (6 bases). The CDR3 totals 15 residues. Germline V CDR1 and CDR2: SGHNT, YYREEE (reference sequence). V was clipped by 1 base and J by 4 bases, with 11 bases between them. The CDR3 loop is CASSLQTSRTGELFF. The CDR3 DNA follows: TGTGCCAGCAGCTTGCAGACTAGTCGCACCGGGGAGCTGTTTTTT.

The V gene is TRBV7-2, the J gene TRBJ1-5; 7 bases fit TRBD1. There are 18 residues in the CDR3. The germline CDR1 and CDR2 sequences are SGHTA and FQGNSA. The trim removed 5 bases at V and 0 bases at J, leaving 13 bases unmatched. As DNA, the CDR3 is TGTGCCAGCAGCACATCTACATCGGGACAGTTTAGCAATCAGCCCCAGCATTTT. Residues: CASSTSTSGQFSNQPQHF.

The CDR3 loop reads CASSLSQGNEQFF. As DNA, the CDR3 is TGTGCCAGCAGCTTGAGCCAGGGAAATGAGCAGTTCTTC. The gene calls are TRBV5-6 and TRBJ2-1; tentative D call: TRBD1 (5 bases). V gave up 1 base and J gave up 7 bases, with 9 bases separating them. In germline, CDR1 is SGHDT, CDR2 YYEEEE. CDR3 length equals 13 residues.

The J gene is TRBJ1-5, the V gene TRBV5-1, with D possibly TRBD1 on 6 matching bases. Trimming stripped 3 bases from V and 4 bases from J, with 11 bases between. Germline V gene data show CDR1 as SGHRS and CDR2 as YFSETQ. This CDR3 has 14 amino acids. DNA of the CDR3: TGCGCCAGCAGCTCAGGACAGCCGAATCAGCCCCAGCATTTT. As protein: CASSSGQPNQPQHF.

V usage is TRBV29-1 and J usage is TRBJ2-2; no firm D call. This CDR3 region has 10 residues. The V end was cut by 3 bases, the J end by 4 bases, with 0 bases between. CDR1 and CDR2 from the germline V gene are SQVTM and ANQGSEA. CDR3 DNA sequence: TGCAGCGTTGACACCGGGGAGCTGTTTTTT. Its protein product is CSVDTGELFF.

The chain is built from TRBV10-3 and TRBJ2-7; D possibly corresponds to TRBD1 (5 bases). Between the trimmed V and J ends, which lost 11 bases and 5 bases, there was a span of 13 bases. Germline lookup yields CDR1 ENHRY and CDR2 SYGVKD. This CDR3 spans 11 amino acids. The CDR3 protein is CAVGQGNEQYV. As DNA, the CDR3 is TGTGCCGTCGGCCAGGGAAACGAGCAGTACGTC.

The chain combines TRBV9 with TRBJ2-3; D gene ambiguous. V was pared by 4 bases and J by 4 bases, with 16 bases between. Germline V gives CDR1 SGDLS, CDR2 YYNGEE. CDR3 size: 15 residues. The CDR3 sequence: CASSRRAREADTQYF. As DNA, the CDR3 is TGTGCCAGCAGCAGAAGGGCCCGAGAGGCAGATACGCAGTATTTT. The variable domain in full, completed from reference TRBV9 and TRBJ2-3, reads DSGVTQTPKHLITATGQRVTLRCSPRSGDLSVYWYQQSLDQGLQFLIQYYNGEERAKGNILERFSAQQFPDLHSELNLSSLELGDSALYFCASSRRAREADTQYFGPGTRLTVL.

The J gene is TRBJ2-1, the V gene TRBV4-2, with D perhaps matching TRBD2 (5 bases). Trimming shortened V by 0 bases and J by 7 bases, and 22 bases separated the two germline ends. Germline CDR1 and CDR2: LGHNA and YNFKEQ. The CDR3 is 18 residues long. DNA of the CDR3: TGTGCCAGCAGCCAAGAGAGAAGGAACTACCCGAGAGGGAATGAGCAGTTCTTC. As protein: CASSQERRNYPRGNEQFF.

This chain joins TRBV10-3 and TRBJ1-3; no clear D gene. This CDR3 is built from 12 residues. With 8 bases removed from V and 1 base from J, the gap between germline ends came to 6 bases. CDR1 is ENHRY, CDR2 SYGVKD, per germline. The CDR3 sequence is CAIGSSGNTIYF. CDR3 nucleotide sequence: TGTGCCATCGGCAGTTCTGGAAACACCATATATTTT.

This chain joins TRBV7-8 and TRBJ1-1; D remains ambiguous. Trimming took off 1 base at V and 1 base at J, with 10 bases between the two ends. The CDR3 has 15 residues. From germline, CDR1 is SGHVS and CDR2 FQNEAQ. The DNA for the CDR3 is TGTGCCAGCAGCTTAGAGCTACTTCAGAACACTGAAGCTTTCTTT. Its translation is CASSLELLQNTEAFF.